This paragraph covers one T cell receptor (beta chain) sequence. Its specificity is unknown. Using a J-beta primer mix together with a sample-barcoded 5' primer, a second PCR was run for roughly 6 to 11 cycles. One entry per CDR3 protein results from TCRdb running MiXCR on the 5' RACE reads. There are some 1.8 million distinct CDR3 sequences in the sample; 39% occur only once, and roughly 24% lies in the top ten. The CDR3 spans 15 residues. Unmatched junction bases numbered 5, after V lost 3 bases and J lost 5 bases. The V gene's germline CDR1 is SEHNR and CDR2 FQNEAQ (reference sequence). This record belongs to a study of blood T cells in healthy people across ages. Overall study findings and caveats: Long-lived and aged donors differed, with more naive CD4+ cells and higher diversity in the long-lived. Total diversity from one million sequenced T cells was likely underestimated.

Sample donors were healthy Caucasian individuals that came from Russia, aged 6 to 90. The rearrangement links TRBV7-9 to TRBJ2-5; 11 bases fit TRBD2. The source is a human donor in good health. The sequencing sample was made of blood. The CDR3 DNA follows: TGTGCCAGCAGCTTGACTAGCGGGAAGTCGGAGACCCAGTACTTC. This sequence encodes CASSLTSGKSETQYF.